This TCR beta chain originates from a study of cytomegalovirus exposure and HLA in healthy donors. 60 Vbeta and 13 Jbeta primers were used in PCR. TCRdb's table, derived via immunoSEQ multiplex PCR, lists solely in-frame clones and lacks some. The data show roughly 130,000 clones, roughly 83% seen once. This clone was detected once. With 4 bases clipped from V and 4 bases from J, the junction kept 7 bases outside the gene matches. CDR3 length: 18 amino acids. Germline-derived CDR1 and CDR2 are SEHNR and FQNEAQ (reference sequence). The receptor was derived from a man aged 18 to 29 in good health and CMV-seronegative. Specimen: PBMCs. The rearrangement uses TRBV7-9 and TRBJ2-1; 16 bases align to TRBD2. In DNA, the CDR3 is TGTGCCAGCAGCTCCGGGACTAGCGGGAGGGCCCGATACAATGAGCAGTTCTTC. It translates to CASSSGTSGRARYNEQFF.